The 16 T cell receptor beta chains below were found in one sample sequenced in a study of cytomegalovirus exposure and HLA in healthy donors. PCR amplification relied on 60 Vbeta primers (plus 13 Jbeta primers). Assay used: immunoSEQ multiplex PCR; TCRdb lists only in-frame clones, some missing. The sample includes 250,000 to 350,000 clones, about nine tenths of them seen just once. The specimen sequenced was PBMCs. The source is a man aged 35 to 55 in good health and CMV-seropositive.

This chain joins TRBV18 and TRBJ1-5; D might be TRBD1 (5 bases). CDR3 size: 17 residues. The germline V and J ends were trimmed by 0 bases and 2 bases, with 14 bases remaining between them. CDR1 is KGHSH and CDR2 is LQKENI in the germline V gene. The CDR3 loop reads CASSPPSQGFGNQPQHF. CDR3 coding DNA: TGTGCCAGCTCACCACCGTCGCAGGGTTTCGGCAATCAGCCCCAGCATTTT.

The genes are TRBV2 and TRBJ2-7; TRBD2 is a possible D gene (6 bases). V was trimmed by 2 bases and J by 6 bases, leaving 20 bases between them. The CDR3 extends over 16 amino acids. Germline-derived CDR1 and CDR2 are SNHLY and FYNNEI. CDR3 protein: CASSEYDRPTGGEQYF. CDR3 DNA sequence: TGTGCCAGCAGTGAATACGACCGGCCCACCGGGGGCGAGCAGTACTTC.

The CDR3 loop reads CASTNRLEGFTDTQYF. CDR3 nucleotide sequence: TGCGCCAGCACCAATCGCTTAGAGGGATTCACAGATACGCAGTATTTT. The chain couples TRBV5-1 to TRBJ2-3; D may be TRBD2 (5 bases). Germline V gene data show CDR1 as SGHRS and CDR2 as YFSETQ. This CDR3 comprises 16 residues. V lost 6 bases and J lost 2, with 19 bases in between. Together with reference TRBV5-1 and TRBJ2-3, the CDR3 gives the full variable domain: KAGVTQTPRYLIKTRGQQVTLSCSPISGHRSVSWYQQTPGQGLQFLFEYFSETQRNKGNFPGRFSGRQFSNSRSEMNVSTLELGDSALYLCASTNRLEGFTDTQYFGPGTRLTVL.

The chain uses TRBV15 and TRBJ2-7; 7 bases align to TRBD1. V trimming: 6 bases; J trimming: 4 bases; junction bases outside the gene matches: 3. The CDR3 consists of 12 residues. Germline values: CDR1 LNHNV, CDR2 YYDKDF (reference sequence). CDR3 amino acids: CATRGDSYEQYF. The CDR3 DNA follows: TGTGCCACCAGGGGGGACAGTTACGAGCAGTACTTC.

The chain employs TRBV5-6 and TRBJ2-7; TRBD2 matches 9 bases. The ends lost 2 bases at V and 7 bases at J; junction bases unmatched: 7. The CDR3 sequence is 14 residues long. Germline V gene sequence: CDR1 SGHDT, CDR2 YYEEEE. The CDR3 DNA sequence: TGTGCCAGCAGCTTTTCTAGCGGGACCTCTGAGCAGTACTTC. Amino acid sequence: CASSFSSGTSEQYF.

This chain uses TRBV6-1 with TRBJ2-2; D is perhaps TRBD1 (5 bases). The CDR3 contains 14 residues. Trimming removed 3 bases at V and 6 bases at J, with 11 bases between. Germline-derived CDR1 and CDR2 are MNHNS and SASEGT. The CDR3 here is CASSEPWGPGELFF. The CDR3 DNA reads TGTGCCAGCAGTGAGCCGTGGGGCCCCGGGGAGCTGTTTTTT.

The CDR3 here is CASSRDSNSPLHF. The CDR3 DNA reads as TGTGCCAGCAGTAGAGACAGTAATTCACCCCTCCACTTT. V gene TRBV6-6 combines with J gene TRBJ1-6, with D possibly being TRBD1 (5 bases). CDR1 is MNHNY, CDR2 SVGAGI, per germline (reference sequence). V lost 5 bases and J 6 bases, leaving 8 bases between the germline ends. CDR3 size: 13 residues.

This chain connects TRBV6-5 to TRBJ2-7; D not certain. In germline, CDR1 is MNHEY, CDR2 SVGAGI. Trimming pared 5 bases from V and 1 base from J, leaving 12 bases between. The length of the CDR3 is 14 residues. CDR3 loop: CASSEGRLSYEQYF. CDR3 coding DNA: TGTGCCAGCAGTGAAGGTCGACTTTCCTACGAGCAGTACTTC.

The chain recombines TRBV29-1 with TRBJ2-1, with D possibly TRBD2 on 6 matching bases. The germline gives CDR1 SQVTM, CDR2 ANQGSEA. The CDR3 is made up of 13 amino acids. V lost 7 bases and J lost 0, with 10 bases in between. For the CDR3, the DNA is TGCAGCGGGGGACTGAGCTCCTACAATGAGCAGTTCTTC. This sequence encodes CSGGLSSYNEQFF.

This clone was seen just once. One end of the junction is discordant with germline, which a read error may explain. CDR3: CSSRPGTPNTEAFF. The CDR3 nucleotides are TGTTCCAGCAGACCTGGGACACCGAACACTGAAGCTTTCTTT. The rearrangement joins TRBV7-9 to TRBJ1-1; weak D call: TRBD1 (6 bases). In germline, CDR1 is SEHNR, CDR2 FQNEAQ (reference sequence). The CDR3 is 14 residues long.

Turning to this clone: The same CDR3 is also encoded by other DNA sequences in this sample. The chain recombines TRBV28 with TRBJ2-7, with D perhaps TRBD2 (6 bases). Germline-derived CDR1 and CDR2 are MDHEN and SYDVKM. V was clipped by 6 bases and J by 5 bases, with 17 bases between them. The CDR3 consists of 14 residues. The CDR3 spells CASRLLAGVHEQYF. The CDR3 nucleotides read TGTGCCAGCAGGTTACTAGCAGGAGTTCACGAGCAGTACTTC.

The DNA of the CDR3 is TGTGCCAGCCTTCGGGGGGGAAACACAGATACGCAGTATTTT. The encoded protein is CASLRGGNTDTQYF. J is TRBJ2-3 and V is TRBV28; 8 bases fit TRBD2. Germline V gene lookup returns CDR1 MDHEN and CDR2 SYDVKM. The trim removed 8 bases at V and 2 bases at J, leaving 6 bases unmatched. The CDR3 runs to 14 residues.

This sequence joins TRBV6-1 and TRBJ2-3; D may be TRBD2 (5 bases). CDR1 is MNHNS, CDR2 SASEGT, per germline. The ends were cut back, 4 bases at V and 3 bases at J, with 11 bases in the middle. This CDR3 is 14 amino acids long. The CDR3 nucleotides read TGTGCCAGCAGTGGGGGTAGCGCTACAGATACGCAGTATTTT. Translated: CASSGGSATDTQYF.

This chain uses TRBV14 with TRBJ2-7; no firm D call. This CDR3 contains 12 residues. The ends were cut back, 1 base at V and 8 bases at J, with 9 bases in the middle. Per germline, CDR1 SGHDN and CDR2 FVKESK. The CDR3: CASSQVANQQYF. CDR3 in DNA: TGTGCCAGCAGCCAAGTGGCCAACCAGCAGTACTTC.

The chain couples TRBV19 to TRBJ1-5, with 7 bases identical to TRBD1. This CDR3 has 14 residues. In germline, CDR1 is LNHDA, CDR2 SQIVND (reference sequence). V was pared by 6 bases and J by 6 bases, with 8 bases of the junction left unmatched. The DNA of the CDR3 is TGTGCCAGTAGACGACAGGGTGGGATTCAGCCCCAGCATTTT. Translated: CASRRQGGIQPQHF.

The chain uses TRBV5-1 and TRBJ1-1, with 9 positions matching TRBD1. Trimming at V came to 0 bases and at J to 4 bases, leaving 7 bases not matched to a gene. CDR1 and CDR2 from the germline V gene are SGHRS and YFSETQ. The CDR3 length is 16 residues. DNA of the CDR3: TGCGCCAGCAGCTTGGAAGGCACAGGGGGCATCACTGAAGCTTTCTTT. Translated: CASSLEGTGGITEAFF.